A single sample gave rise to the 4 T cell receptor beta chains below, sequenced in a study of cytomegalovirus exposure and HLA in healthy donors. The assay was immunoSEQ multiplex PCR, and TCRdb's table has in-frame clones only and misses some. The data hold some 150,000 clones, with around nine tenths observed a single time. Sequencing input: PBMCs. Source of these receptors: a woman aged 18-29 years in good health and CMV-seropositive.

The chain is built from TRBV10-3 and TRBJ1-6, with D perhaps TRBD1 (5 bases). Trimming pared 0 bases from V and 7 bases from J, leaving 16 bases between. Germline assignment: CDR1 ENHRY and CDR2 SYGVKD. The CDR3 consists of 17 residues. The CDR3 DNA reads TGTGCCATCAGTGAGTCTTTAGACGCGGGACCAAATTCACCCCTCCACTTT. Its translation is CAISESLDAGPNSPLHF.

This clone was found once. The J gene is TRBJ2-7, the V gene TRBV7-9; D is ambiguous. Germline loops: CDR1 SEHNR, CDR2 FQNEAQ (reference sequence). The CDR3 runs 16 residues. The V gene lost 5 bases and the J gene lost 0 bases, with 17 bases spanning the gap. This CDR3 reads CASSPPELQTSYEQYF. CDR3 nucleotide sequence: TGTGCCAGCAGCCCCCCCGAGCTACAGACCTCCTACGAGCAGTACTTC.

The chain employs TRBV28 and TRBJ2-3; the match to TRBD2 covers 7 bases. The CDR3 is made up of 15 amino acids. With 6 bases clipped from V and 1 base from J, the junction kept 7 bases outside the gene matches. Germline V gives CDR1 MDHEN, CDR2 SYDVKM. CDR3 DNA: TGTGCCAGCAGCCAGGGACTACTACGCACAGATACGCAGTATTTT. Translating gives CASSQGLLRTDTQYF.

The chain couples TRBV29-1 to TRBJ2-3; 14 bases map to TRBD2. The CDR3 spans 15 residues. The germline gives CDR1 SQVTM, CDR2 ANQGSEA. V was pared by 4 bases and J by 5 bases, with 5 bases of the junction left unmatched. This CDR3 is CSVGGLAGVGDTQYF. The CDR3 DNA reads TGCAGCGTTGGGGGACTAGCGGGAGTAGGAGATACGCAGTATTTT.